These 10 T cell receptor beta chains originate from one sample sequenced in a study of CD8 T cells in ankylosing spondylitis. TCRdb reprocessed the 5' RACE reads with MiXCR, giving one entry per CDR3 protein. The table lists some 240,000 distinct CDR3 sequences, over 15% of them singletons. Sequenced sample: blood, either unsorted or a sorted T cell fraction (not recorded which). These receptors all stem from a male donor with ankylosing spondylitis or in good health (not recorded which).

This rearrangement joins TRBV24-1 to TRBJ2-3; 13 bases are a match to TRBD2. Germline V lookup: CDR1 KGHDR, CDR2 SFDVKD. The junction had 8 bases not matched to a gene; V was cut back by 4 bases and J by 8 bases. The CDR3 totals 16 residues. CDR3 amino acids: CATSDWTSGGHGTQYF. The CDR3 DNA reads as TGTGCCACCAGTGACTGGACTAGCGGGGGTCACGGTACGCAGTATTTT.

The chain links TRBV13 to TRBJ2-2; unclear D gene. This CDR3 region has 12 residues. CDR1 and CDR2 (germline): PRHDT, FYEKMQ (reference sequence). The ends were cut back, 4 bases at V and 6 bases at J, with 6 bases in the middle. The CDR3 sequence: CASSSNPGELFF. CDR3 nucleotides: TGTGCCAGCAGCTCTAATCCCGGGGAGCTGTTTTTT.

The chain joins TRBV11-2 to TRBJ2-1; no reliable D call. Germline lookup yields CDR1 SGHAT and CDR2 FQNNGV. This CDR3 comprises 12 residues. With 1 base removed from V and 9 bases from J, the gap between germline ends came to 7 bases. The CDR3 loop is CASSLVDPEQFF. The CDR3 region has the DNA TGTGCCAGCAGCTTAGTGGACCCTGAGCAGTTCTTC. Using reference TRBV11-2 and TRBJ2-1 for the parts outside the CDR3, the full variable domain is EAGVAQSPRYKIIEKRQSVAFWCNPISGHATLYWYQQILGQGPKLLIQFQNNGVVDDSQLPKDRFSAERLKGVDSTLKIQPAKLEDSAVYLCASSLVDPEQFFGPGTRLTVL.

This chain uses TRBV4-3 with TRBJ2-1; maybe TRBD2 (5 bases). The V gene lost 5 bases and the J gene lost 8 bases, with 13 bases spanning the gap. The germline V gene has CDR1 LGHNA and CDR2 YSLEER. The CDR3 has 13 residues. The CDR3 loop reads CASSKLVTDEQFF. DNA of the CDR3: TGCGCCAGCAGCAAACTAGTTACCGATGAGCAGTTCTTC.

This clonotype was observed a few times. The V and J genes are TRBV4-1 and TRBJ2-1; D is tentatively TRBD1 or TRBD2 (5 bases each). CDR1 is MGHRA and CDR2 is YSYEKL in the germline V gene. This CDR3 contains 14 residues. Trimming pared 4 bases from V and 8 bases from J, leaving 15 bases between. CDR3 DNA sequence: TGCGCCAGCAGCCCCACTCCGGGGACGTATGAGCAGTTCTTC. Protein product: CASSPTPGTYEQFF.

This chain links TRBV10-3 with TRBJ2-3; 7 nucleotides align to TRBD2. The CDR3 is made up of 16 amino acids. The germline CDR1 and CDR2 sequences are ENHRY and SYGVKD. The trim removed 1 base at V and 2 bases at J, leaving 6 bases unmatched. The CDR3 spells CAISEFGGIFTDTQYF. In DNA form, the CDR3 reads TGTGCCATCAGTGAGTTCGGGGGGATATTCACAGATACGCAGTATTTT.

This clonotype has more than one count but fewer than ten. The chain couples TRBV24-1 to TRBJ1-1; D gene ambiguous. The germline gives CDR1 KGHDR, CDR2 SFDVKD. CDR3 length: 9 residues. This CDR3 reads CDPGAEAFF. The CDR3 nucleotides are TGTGACCCGGGAGCTGAAGCTTTCTTT.

This clonotype was observed a few times. The chain employs TRBV18 and TRBJ2-5, with 10 bases aligning to TRBD2. Unmatched junction bases numbered 21, after V lost 3 bases and J lost 5 bases. Germline lookup yields CDR1 KGHSH and CDR2 LQKENI. The length of the CDR3 is 20 residues. The DNA of the CDR3 is TGTGCCAGCTCACCTGCAGACCTACGACTAGCGGGCGAAGTAGGGGAGACCCAGTACTTC. This sequence encodes CASSPADLRLAGEVGETQYF.

This clonotype was observed a few times. J is TRBJ2-1 and V is TRBV20-1; D possibly corresponds to TRBD1 (5 bases). V lost 3 bases, J lost 7 bases, and 16 bases lay in between. The germline gives CDR1 DFQATT, CDR2 SNEGSKA (reference sequence). The CDR3 has 14 residues. Here the CDR3 reads CSARGLRHLNEQFF. The CDR3 DNA follows: TGCAGTGCTAGGGGGCTGCGGCATTTAAATGAGCAGTTCTTC.

The chain carries TRBV7-2 and TRBJ2-1; a weak D match, TRBD1 (5 bases). The CDR3 has 13 amino acids. Germline V gene data show CDR1 as SGHTA and CDR2 as FQGNSA. Trimming removed 6 bases at V and 1 base at J, with 7 bases between. This CDR3 is CASRKGSYNEQFF. The CDR3 coding sequence is TGTGCCAGCAGGAAGGGGTCCTACAATGAGCAGTTCTTC.